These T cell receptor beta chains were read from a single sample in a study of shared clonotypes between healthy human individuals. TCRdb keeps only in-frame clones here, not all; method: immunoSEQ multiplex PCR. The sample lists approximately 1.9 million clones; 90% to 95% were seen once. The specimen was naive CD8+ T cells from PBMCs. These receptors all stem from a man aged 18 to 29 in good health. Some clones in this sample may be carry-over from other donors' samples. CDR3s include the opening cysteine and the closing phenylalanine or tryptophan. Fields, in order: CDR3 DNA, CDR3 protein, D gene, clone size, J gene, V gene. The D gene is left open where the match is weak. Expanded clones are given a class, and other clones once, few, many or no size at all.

CDR3nt: TGTGCCAGCAGCCCTTCCGCGGGCCCGAGCTCCTACGAGCAGTACTTC
CDR3aa: CASSPSAGPSSYEQYF
d_gene: .
abundance: .
j_gene: TRBJ2-7
v_gene: TRBV27

CDR3nt: TGCGCCAGCAGCCGGCTGACAGCCTCTGGAAACACCATATATTTT
CDR3aa: CASSRLTASGNTIYF
d_gene: .
abundance: .
j_gene: TRBJ1-3
v_gene: TRBV4-3

CDR3nt: TGTGCCAGTGGGACTAGCGGGAGTGCGGCCCAGTACTTC
CDR3aa: CASGTSGSAAQYF
d_gene: TRBD2
abundance: .
j_gene: TRBJ2-5
v_gene: TRBV19

CDR3nt: TGTGCCAGCAGCCCGACAGGGGCCACTGAAGCTTTCTTT
CDR3aa: CASSPTGATEAFF
d_gene: TRBD1
abundance: few
j_gene: TRBJ1-1
v_gene: TRBV7-9

CDR3nt: TGTGCCACCAGCAGAGATTTGACAGATCCCGAAAAACTGTTTTTT
CDR3aa: CATSRDLTDPEKLFF
d_gene: .
abundance: .
j_gene: TRBJ1-4
v_gene: TRBV15

CDR3nt: TGTGCCAGCAGTTTCATAACGAGCTCTGGAAACACCATATATTTT
CDR3aa: CASSFITSSGNTIYF
d_gene: .
abundance: .
j_gene: TRBJ1-3
v_gene: TRBV28

CDR3nt: TGTGCCAGCAGCCTAGCGGGAGGGCCAACAGATACGCAGTATTTT
CDR3aa: CASSLAGGPTDTQYF
d_gene: TRBD2
abundance: .
j_gene: TRBJ2-3
v_gene: TRBV6-5

CDR3nt: TGCGCCAGCAGCCAAGGACAGTACACCGGGGAGCTGTTTTTT
CDR3aa: CASSQGQYTGELFF
d_gene: .
abundance: .
j_gene: TRBJ2-2
v_gene: TRBV4-1

CDR3nt: TGTGCCAGCAGTCTTCGACTGGGAGGAAACACCATATATTTT
CDR3aa: CASSLRLGGNTIYF
d_gene: .
abundance: few
j_gene: TRBJ1-3
v_gene: TRBV6-1

CDR3nt: TGTGCCAGCAGACCCGAGGAGTGGAAAGATACGCAGTATTTT
CDR3aa: CASRPEEWKDTQYF
d_gene: .
abundance: .
j_gene: TRBJ2-3
v_gene: TRBV6-5

CDR3nt: TGTGCCAGCAGCTTAAATACGGGACAGACCAACACTGAAGCTTTCTTT
CDR3aa: CASSLNTGQTNTEAFF
d_gene: TRBD1
abundance: .
j_gene: TRBJ1-1
v_gene: TRBV7-2

CDR3nt: TGTGCCAGCAGCGTAGCGTGGAACTACGAGCAGTACTTC
CDR3aa: CASSVAWNYEQYF
d_gene: .
abundance: .
j_gene: TRBJ2-7
v_gene: TRBV9

CDR3nt: TGCGCCAGCAGCCAATATTGGGACATCCGCTATGGCTACACCTTC
CDR3aa: CASSQYWDIRYGYTF
d_gene: .
abundance: .
j_gene: TRBJ1-2
v_gene: TRBV4-3

CDR3nt: TGTGCCAGCAGGCAGACAGGGGGGAGAGAGACCCAGTACTTC
CDR3aa: CASRQTGGRETQYF
d_gene: TRBD1
abundance: .
j_gene: TRBJ2-5
v_gene: TRBV6-5

CDR3nt: TGTGCCAGCAGCTTAGACAGGAGCTCTGGAAACACCATATATTTT
CDR3aa: CASSLDRSSGNTIYF
d_gene: .
abundance: once
j_gene: TRBJ1-3
v_gene: TRBV7-2

CDR3nt: TGTGCCAGCAGTCACCTAGCGGTTTCCTACGAGCAGTACTTC
CDR3aa: CASSHLAVSYEQYF
d_gene: TRBD2
abundance: .
j_gene: TRBJ2-7
v_gene: TRBV6-5

CDR3nt: TGTGCCACCAGCGAGTCTAGCACAGATACGCAGTATTTT
CDR3aa: CATSESSTDTQYF
d_gene: .
abundance: .
j_gene: TRBJ2-3
v_gene: TRBV15

CDR3nt: TGTGCAAGTCGCTTAGAGGGCCCCAGGGTCAATAACTATGGCTACACCTTC
CDR3aa: CASRLEGPRVNNYGYTF
d_gene: .
abundance: once
j_gene: TRBJ1-2
v_gene: TRBV12-2

CDR3nt: TGCGCCAGCAGCCAAGCCGGACAGGTTAACGAGCAGTACTTC
CDR3aa: CASSQAGQVNEQYF
d_gene: TRBD1
abundance: .
j_gene: TRBJ2-7
v_gene: TRBV4-1

CDR3nt: TGTGCCAGCAGTTTATCCCATACTAGCGGATACTACGAGCAGTACTTC
CDR3aa: CASSLSHTSGYYEQYF
d_gene: TRBD2
abundance: .
j_gene: TRBJ2-7
v_gene: TRBV27

CDR3nt: TGTGCCATCAGTGAGTCTGCGGGGCTCAATGAGCAGTTCTTC
CDR3aa: CAISESAGLNEQFF
d_gene: .
abundance: .
j_gene: TRBJ2-1
v_gene: TRBV10-3

CDR3nt: TGTGCCAGCAGCTCCGCCCTGGGACTAGCGGGAGAGGCTGGCGGGGAGCTGTTTTTT
CDR3aa: CASSSALGLAGEAGGELFF
d_gene: TRBD2
abundance: once
j_gene: TRBJ2-2
v_gene: TRBV7-3

CDR3nt: TGTGCCAGCAGTCGTACAATTACCGGGTTGAACACTGAAGCTTTCTTT
CDR3aa: CASSRTITGLNTEAFF
d_gene: .
abundance: .
j_gene: TRBJ1-1
v_gene: TRBV6-6

CDR3nt: TGTGCCAGCAGTGAACTGGGGTCCGGCAATCAGCCCCAGCATTTT
CDR3aa: CASSELGSGNQPQHF
d_gene: .
abundance: .
j_gene: TRBJ1-5
v_gene: TRBV2

CDR3nt: TGTGCCAGCAGTTACACTCGACAGGGTGGAACCGGGGAGCTGTTTTTT
CDR3aa: CASSYTRQGGTGELFF
d_gene: TRBD1
abundance: .
j_gene: TRBJ2-2
v_gene: TRBV6-5

CDR3nt: TGTGCCAGCAGCCCACGACTAGGACCCTACGAGCAGTACTTC
CDR3aa: CASSPRLGPYEQYF
d_gene: .
abundance: once
j_gene: TRBJ2-7
v_gene: TRBV7-9

CDR3nt: TGTGCCAGCAGTGAAGCGCTTCGGGCGACCTACGAGCAGTACTTC
CDR3aa: CASSEALRATYEQYF
d_gene: .
abundance: .
j_gene: TRBJ2-7
v_gene: TRBV2

CDR3nt: TGTGCCAGCAGCTTCTCGACAGGGGGGTATTTCGGAGAGCAGTTCTTC
CDR3aa: CASSFSTGGYFGEQFF
d_gene: TRBD1
abundance: .
j_gene: TRBJ2-1
v_gene: TRBV7-2

CDR3nt: TGCGCCAGCAGCCAAGATAGGGCTAGCGGGAGCCCAGATACGCAGTATTTT
CDR3aa: CASSQDRASGSPDTQYF
d_gene: TRBD2
abundance: .
j_gene: TRBJ2-3
v_gene: TRBV4-1

CDR3nt: TGTGCCAGCGGAAACGGGAACTCCTACAATGAGCAGTTCTTC
CDR3aa: CASGNGNSYNEQFF
d_gene: .
abundance: .
j_gene: TRBJ2-1
v_gene: TRBV6-4

CDR3nt: TGCGCCAGCAGCCAGGACGACAATGAGCAGTTCTTC
CDR3aa: CASSQDDNEQFF
d_gene: .
abundance: once
j_gene: TRBJ2-1
v_gene: TRBV4-1

CDR3nt: TGTGCCAGCAGTTTTCGCGGGACATCCCATGGGCACGAGCAGTACTTC
CDR3aa: CASSFRGTSHGHEQYF
d_gene: .
abundance: .
j_gene: TRBJ2-7
v_gene: TRBV28

CDR3nt: TGTGCCAGCAGCTCACATTTGACAGAGAACACTGAAGCTTTCTTT
CDR3aa: CASSSHLTENTEAFF
d_gene: .
abundance: few
j_gene: TRBJ1-1
v_gene: TRBV9

CDR3nt: TGTGCCAGCAGCACCTCTGGAAACACAGATACGCAGTATTTT
CDR3aa: CASSTSGNTDTQYF
d_gene: .
abundance: once
j_gene: TRBJ2-3
v_gene: TRBV9

CDR3nt: TGTGCCAGCAGCTTAAGGCTAGCGGGACCCACCGGGGAGCTGTTTTTT
CDR3aa: CASSLRLAGPTGELFF
d_gene: TRBD2
abundance: .
j_gene: TRBJ2-2
v_gene: TRBV11-2

CDR3nt: TGTGCCAGCGGTATAAGCGCGGAGGAAGCTTTCTTT
CDR3aa: CASGISAEEAFF
d_gene: .
abundance: .
j_gene: TRBJ1-1
v_gene: TRBV9

CDR3nt: TGCAGCGTTGGGGGGACTAGCGGGAACCAACCTCGAGTTGGGCAGTTCTTC
CDR3aa: CSVGGTSGNQPRVGQFF
d_gene: TRBD2
abundance: .
j_gene: TRBJ2-1
v_gene: TRBV29-1

CDR3nt: TGCGCCAGCAGCTCCCGCCCGGGACATAATAATGAAAAACTGTTTTTT
CDR3aa: CASSSRPGHNNEKLFF
d_gene: .
abundance: .
j_gene: TRBJ1-4
v_gene: TRBV5-1

CDR3nt: TGTGCCAGCAGTCGTCAGGCCCAGGGCTGGGAGGGCTACACCTTC
CDR3aa: CASSRQAQGWEGYTF
d_gene: .
abundance: .
j_gene: TRBJ1-2
v_gene: TRBV27

CDR3nt: TGCGCCAGCAGCCACTACCCAGCGGGAGGCCAAGCGTACGAGCAGTACTTC
CDR3aa: CASSHYPAGGQAYEQYF
d_gene: TRBD2
abundance: .
j_gene: TRBJ2-7
v_gene: TRBV5-1

CDR3nt: TGTGCCAGCAGTCAGGACTCCTACGAGCAGTACTTC
CDR3aa: CASSQDSYEQYF
d_gene: .
abundance: .
j_gene: TRBJ2-7
v_gene: TRBV6-5

CDR3nt: TGTGCCAGCAGTGGGGCAGTGGAAGAGACCCAGTACTTC
CDR3aa: CASSGAVEETQYF
d_gene: .
abundance: .
j_gene: TRBJ2-5
v_gene: TRBV28

CDR3nt: TGTGCCAGGTGGGGTCGGACAGCCAAAAACATTCAGTACTTC
CDR3aa: CARWGRTAKNIQYF
d_gene: .
abundance: once
j_gene: TRBJ2-4
v_gene: TRBV6-8

CDR3nt: TGTGCCAGCAGTTTAAAGGGGCACACCTACGAGCAGTACTTC
CDR3aa: CASSLKGHTYEQYF
d_gene: .
abundance: .
j_gene: TRBJ2-7
v_gene: TRBV27

CDR3nt: TGTGCCAGCAACTGGGGTGAGGGCTACGAGCAGTACTTC
CDR3aa: CASNWGEGYEQYF
d_gene: .
abundance: .
j_gene: TRBJ2-7
v_gene: TRBV6-6

CDR3nt: TGTGCCAGCAGCCAAGCAAAAGGGGTCTCCTACGAGCAGTACTTC
CDR3aa: CASSQAKGVSYEQYF
d_gene: .
abundance: .
j_gene: TRBJ2-7
v_gene: TRBV4-2

CDR3nt: TGTGCCAGCAGTCTAGCGGGAGGCACCGCGGGGCAGTACTTC
CDR3aa: CASSLAGGTAGQYF
d_gene: TRBD2
abundance: .
j_gene: TRBJ2-7
v_gene: TRBV28

CDR3nt: TGTGCCAGCAGCTTGGAGCGAGAGCAGTTCTTC
CDR3aa: CASSLEREQFF
d_gene: .
abundance: .
j_gene: TRBJ2-1
v_gene: TRBV5-4

CDR3nt: TGTGCCAGCAGCTTGGTGACAGTCTCCTACGAGCAGTACTTC
CDR3aa: CASSLVTVSYEQYF
d_gene: .
abundance: .
j_gene: TRBJ2-7
v_gene: TRBV7-9

CDR3nt: TGTGCCAGCAGCTTAGTAGGGCTTCCCTACGAGCAGTACTTC
CDR3aa: CASSLVGLPYEQYF
d_gene: .
abundance: .
j_gene: TRBJ2-7
v_gene: TRBV7-9

CDR3nt: TGTGCCAGCAGTGGGGGCTCCTACGAGCAGTACTTC
CDR3aa: CASSGGSYEQYF
d_gene: .
abundance: .
j_gene: TRBJ2-7
v_gene: TRBV25-1

CDR3nt: TGTGCCAGCAGCGTTCAACTATCCAATACAGATACGCAGTATTTT
CDR3aa: CASSVQLSNTDTQYF
d_gene: .
abundance: .
j_gene: TRBJ2-3
v_gene: TRBV9

CDR3nt: TGTGCCAGTAGTCTCCTGAGCCTAGAGGGATTCCAAGAGACCCAGTACTTC
CDR3aa: CASSLLSLEGFQETQYF
d_gene: .
abundance: .
j_gene: TRBJ2-5
v_gene: TRBV19

CDR3nt: TGTGCCATCAGTGAGAAGTACCAAGAGACCCAGTACTTC
CDR3aa: CAISEKYQETQYF
d_gene: .
abundance: .
j_gene: TRBJ2-5
v_gene: TRBV10-3

CDR3nt: TGTGCCAGCAGCTCAACACAGGGCCCCTCTGGAAACACCATATATTTT
CDR3aa: CASSSTQGPSGNTIYF
d_gene: .
abundance: .
j_gene: TRBJ1-3
v_gene: TRBV7-9

CDR3nt: TGTGCCAGCAGCCACGATAGGACAGGGGCGATAAACACTGAAGCTTTCTTT
CDR3aa: CASSHDRTGAINTEAFF
d_gene: TRBD1
abundance: .
j_gene: TRBJ1-1
v_gene: TRBV4-2

CDR3nt: TGTGCCAGTAGTCTGGGCGGGGGCGCAACTAATGAAAAACTGTTTTTT
CDR3aa: CASSLGGGATNEKLFF
d_gene: .
abundance: .
j_gene: TRBJ1-4
v_gene: TRBV19